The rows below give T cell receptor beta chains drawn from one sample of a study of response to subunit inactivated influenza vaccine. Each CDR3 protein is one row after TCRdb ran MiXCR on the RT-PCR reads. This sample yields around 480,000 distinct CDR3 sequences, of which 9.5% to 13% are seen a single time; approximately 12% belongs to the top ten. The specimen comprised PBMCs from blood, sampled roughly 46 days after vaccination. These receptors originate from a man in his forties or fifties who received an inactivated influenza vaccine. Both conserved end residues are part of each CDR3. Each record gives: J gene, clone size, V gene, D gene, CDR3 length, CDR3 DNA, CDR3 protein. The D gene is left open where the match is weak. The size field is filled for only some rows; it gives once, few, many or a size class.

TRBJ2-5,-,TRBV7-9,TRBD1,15,TGTGCCAGCAGCGCAAGTACAGGGGTAGGGGAGACCCAGTACTTC,CASSASTGVGETQYF
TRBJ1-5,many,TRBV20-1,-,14,TGCAGTGCGACCGGGAGTTATAGCAATCAGCCCCAGCATTTT,CSATGSYSNQPQHF
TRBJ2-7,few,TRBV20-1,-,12,TGCAGTGCTAGAGATCAGGGCTACGAGCAGTACTTC,CSARDQGYEQYF
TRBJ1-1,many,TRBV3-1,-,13,TGTGCCAGCAGCCAGACGGTGAACACTGAAGCTTTCTTT,CASSQTVNTEAFF
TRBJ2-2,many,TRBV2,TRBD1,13,TGTGCCAACTCGGGACAGGGAGGCGGGGAGCTGTTTTTT,CANSGQGGGELFF
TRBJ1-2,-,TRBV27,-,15,TGTGCCAGCAGTGACTCAGCCACAGCGTGGCGTGGCTACACCTTC,CASSDSATAWRGYTF
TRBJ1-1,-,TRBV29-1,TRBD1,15,TGCAGCGTCAAAAGACAGGGGGCGCCGAACACTGAAGCTTTCTTT,CSVKRQGAPNTEAFF
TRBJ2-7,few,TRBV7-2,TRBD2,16,TGTGCCAGCAGCTTAGGTATCGCGGGAGAGGGCCACGAGCAGTACTTC,CASSLGIAGEGHEQYF
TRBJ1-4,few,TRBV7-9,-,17,TGTGCCAGCAGCTTAGTAAGGACAGAAGCAACTAATGAAAAACTGTTTTTT,CASSLVRTEATNEKLFF
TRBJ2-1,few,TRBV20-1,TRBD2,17,TGCAGTGCTAGAATTAGCGGGAGGGCCCTCTCCTACAATGAGCAGTTCTTC,CSARISGRALSYNEQFF
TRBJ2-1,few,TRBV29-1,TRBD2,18,TGCAGCGTTGAGGGTCAGACTAGCGGGGGGGCGTACTACAATGAGCAGTTCTTC,CSVEGQTSGGAYYNEQFF